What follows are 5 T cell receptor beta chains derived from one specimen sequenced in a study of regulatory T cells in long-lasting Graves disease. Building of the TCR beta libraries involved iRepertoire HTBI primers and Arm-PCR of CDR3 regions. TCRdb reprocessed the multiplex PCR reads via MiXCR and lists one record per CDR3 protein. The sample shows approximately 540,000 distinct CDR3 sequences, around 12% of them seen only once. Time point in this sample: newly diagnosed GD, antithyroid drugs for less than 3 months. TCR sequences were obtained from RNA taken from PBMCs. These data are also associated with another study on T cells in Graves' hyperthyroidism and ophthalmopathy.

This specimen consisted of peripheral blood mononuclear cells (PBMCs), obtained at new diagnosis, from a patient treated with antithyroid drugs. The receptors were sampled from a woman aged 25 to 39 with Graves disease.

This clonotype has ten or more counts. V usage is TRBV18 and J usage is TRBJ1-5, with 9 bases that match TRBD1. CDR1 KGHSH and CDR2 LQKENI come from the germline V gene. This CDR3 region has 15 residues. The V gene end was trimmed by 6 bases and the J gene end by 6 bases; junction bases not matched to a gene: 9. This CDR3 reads CASSLKGQGSQPQHF. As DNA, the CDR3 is TGTGCCAGCTCCCTAAAGGGACAGGGAAGTCAGCCCCAGCATTTT. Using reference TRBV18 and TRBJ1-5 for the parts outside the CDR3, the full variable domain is NAGVMQNPRHLVRRRGQEARLRCSPMKGHSHVYWYRQLPEEGLKFMVYLQKENIIDESGMPKERFSAEFPKEGPSILRIQQVVRGDSAAYFCASSLKGQGSQPQHFGDGTRLSIL.

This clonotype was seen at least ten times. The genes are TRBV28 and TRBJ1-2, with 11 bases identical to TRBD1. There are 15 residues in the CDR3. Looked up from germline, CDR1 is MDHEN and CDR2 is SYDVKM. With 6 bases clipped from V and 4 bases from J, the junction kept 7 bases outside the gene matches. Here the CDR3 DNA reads TGTGCCAGCAGATCCGGGACAGGGGGTGGCTATGGCTACACCTTC. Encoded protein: CASRSGTGGGYGYTF.

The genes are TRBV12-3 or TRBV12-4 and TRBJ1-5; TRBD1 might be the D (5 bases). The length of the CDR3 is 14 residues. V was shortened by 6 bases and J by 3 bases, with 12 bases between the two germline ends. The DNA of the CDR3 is TGTGCCAGCAGCCCGGGGGACCCCAATCAGCCCCAGCATTTT. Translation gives CASSPGDPNQPQHF.

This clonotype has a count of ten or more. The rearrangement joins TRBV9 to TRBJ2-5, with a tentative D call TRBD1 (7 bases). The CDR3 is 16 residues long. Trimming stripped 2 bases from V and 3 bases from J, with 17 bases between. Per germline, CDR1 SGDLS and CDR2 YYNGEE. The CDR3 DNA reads TGTGCCAGCAGCGTCGCCATCGGAGGGACAGAAGAGACCCAGTACTTC. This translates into CASSVAIGGTEETQYF.

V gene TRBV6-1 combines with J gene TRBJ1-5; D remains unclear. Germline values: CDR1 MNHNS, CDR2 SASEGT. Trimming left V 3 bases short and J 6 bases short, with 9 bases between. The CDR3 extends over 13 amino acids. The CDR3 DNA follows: TGTGCCAGCAGTGACCGGTTGCCTCAGCCCCAGCATTTT. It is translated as CASSDRLPQPQHF.